The 9 T cell receptor beta chains presented below share a single source sample, sequenced in a study of cytomegalovirus exposure and HLA in healthy donors. Use of 60 Vbeta and 13 Jbeta primers characterized the PCR. Measured with immunoSEQ multiplex PCR; TCRdb has only the in-frame clones, and not every one. Its listing shows approximately 190,000 clones. The specimen sequenced was PBMCs. The source of these receptors is a man aged 25-40 years in good health and CMV-seronegative.

The rearrangement joins TRBV11-2 to TRBJ2-5; D possibly corresponds to TRBD1 (5 bases). The CDR3 sequence is 14 residues long. Germline CDR1 and CDR2: SGHAT and FQNNGV. Between the trimmed V and J ends, which lost 5 bases and 1 base, there was a span of 11 bases. The CDR3 nucleotides are TGTGCCAGCAGCCCAGGACACCTCCAAGAGACCCAGTACTTC. Protein product: CASSPGHLQETQYF. Complete variable domain (other parts from reference TRBV11-2 and TRBJ2-5): EAGVAQSPRYKIIEKRQSVAFWCNPISGHATLYWYQQILGQGPKLLIQFQNNGVVDDSQLPKDRFSAERLKGVDSTLKIQPAKLEDSAVYLCASSPGHLQETQYFGPGTRLLVL.

This chain joins TRBV4-1 and TRBJ2-1, with 7 bases that match TRBD1. The CDR3 extends over 16 amino acids. V gave up 4 bases and J gave up 2 bases; unmatched junction bases: 8. Germline-derived CDR1 and CDR2 are MGHRA and YSYEKL. CDR3 region: CASSRTTGETYNEQFF. In DNA, the CDR3 is TGCGCCAGCAGCCGTACTACAGGGGAGACCTACAATGAGCAGTTCTTC.

CDR3 coding DNA: TGTGCCAGCAGTTCTCTCGGACAGGGGGCGAGCTATGGCTACACCTTC. It is translated as CASSSLGQGASYGYTF. The rearrangement joins TRBV27 to TRBJ1-2, with 11 bases that match TRBD1. V was clipped by 4 bases and J by 4 bases; unmatched bases: 8. The germline V gene has CDR1 MNHEY and CDR2 SMNVEV (reference sequence). The CDR3 length is 16 residues.

The chain uses TRBV7-9 and TRBJ1-4; D may be TRBD1 (6 bases). Germline loops: CDR1 SEHNR, CDR2 FQNEAQ (reference sequence). V was clipped by 5 bases and J by 4 bases, with 11 bases between them. The CDR3 sequence is 14 residues long. Written as DNA, the CDR3 is TGTGCCAGCAGCCCCGGACAGATTAATGAAAAACTGTTTTTT. This gives the protein CASSPGQINEKLFF.

The chain uses TRBV27 and TRBJ1-4; 9 bases align to TRBD1. V was clipped by 4 bases and J by 1 base; unmatched bases: 1. CDR3 length equals 15 residues. The germline V gene has CDR1 MNHEY and CDR2 SMNVEV (reference sequence). Here the CDR3 reads CASSSDRGTNEKLFF. The CDR3 DNA is TGTGCCAGCAGTTCGGACAGGGGAACTAATGAAAAACTGTTTTTT.

The chain couples TRBV19 to TRBJ2-1, with 13 bases fitting TRBD2. The CDR3 extends over 17 amino acids. After removal of 3 bases from V and 6 bases from J, the junction contained 8 bases not matched to a gene. Germline assignment: CDR1 LNHDA and CDR2 SQIVND (reference sequence). The CDR3, as DNA: TGTGCCAGTAGTATCGGAACTAGCGGGAGGGGGAGCAATGAGCAGTTCTTC. This encodes CASSIGTSGRGSNEQFF. The full variable domain, its missing parts supplied by reference TRBV19 and TRBJ2-1, is DGGITQSPKYLFRKEGQNVTLSCEQNLNHDAMYWYRQDPGQGLRLIYYSQIVNDFQKGDIAEGYSVSREKKESFPLTVTSAQKNPTAFYLCASSIGTSGRGSNEQFFGPGTRLTVL.

The J gene is TRBJ1-2, the V gene TRBV25-1; 8 bases map to TRBD1. The CDR3 loop spans 17 amino acids. The germline gives CDR1 MGHDK, CDR2 SYGVNS. Trimming removed 2 bases from V and 4 bases from J; junction bases left unmatched: 12. CDR3 sequence: CASSEGPRGRGVYGYTF. CDR3 sequence (DNA): TGTGCCAGCAGTGAAGGACCCAGGGGGCGAGGGGTCTATGGCTACACCTTC.

To note about this clone: The junction and the germline gene differ at one end; a read error may be behind it. The chain joins TRBV7-2 to TRBJ1-1; no clear D. This CDR3 comprises 13 residues. Germline-derived CDR1 and CDR2 are SGHTA and FQGNSA. The chain's CDR3 is CASRPPGQIGALF. The CDR3 nucleotides read TGTGCCAGCAGACCCCCGGGTCAAATCGGTGCTCTCTTT.

The V gene is TRBV27, the J gene TRBJ2-3; 14 bases fit TRBD2. CDR3 size: 14 residues. Germline CDR1 MNHEY, CDR2 SMNVEV (reference sequence). V gave up 8 bases and J gave up 3 bases; unmatched junction bases: 1. As DNA, the CDR3 is TGTGCCAGCGGGACTAGCGGGAGTACAGATACGCAGTATTTT. Its protein is CASGTSGSTDTQYF.